This T cell receptor beta chain was profiled in a study of blood T cell repertoires in COVID-19. For the study at large: The study drew acute and convalescent COVID-19 samples from the United States, Italy and Spain. T cells, B-cell-depleted T cells, or PBMCs provided the cDNA or gDNA that served as material.

Original processing notes: It was from reference gene primer amplification that nucleated cell counts were estimated. Method: immunoSEQ multiplex PCR; TCRdb's copy keeps in-frame clones and lacks some. The V and J calls and the clone size are those of that table, but D and trimming were determined from the DNA. The table lists fewer than 200,000 clones, approximately 84% of them singletons, with more than 7.5% in the top ten. Seattle researchers signed up patients amid active infection and tracked them longitudinally. This CDR3 is built from 16 residues. The V and J ends lost 0 bases and 0 bases respectively, with 12 bases between them. Germline V gives CDR1 SGDLS, CDR2 YYNGEE. A few counts support this clone.

The sample consisted of peripheral blood. This receptor was obtained from a woman between 55 and 75 years old with COVID-19, enrolled during active disease. The chain recombines TRBV9 with TRBJ1-1; D call uncertain. CDR3 nucleotides: TGTGCCAGCAGCGTAGTCCACGGGGTAATGAACACTGAAGCTTTCTTT. Translating it yields CASSVVHGVMNTEAFF.